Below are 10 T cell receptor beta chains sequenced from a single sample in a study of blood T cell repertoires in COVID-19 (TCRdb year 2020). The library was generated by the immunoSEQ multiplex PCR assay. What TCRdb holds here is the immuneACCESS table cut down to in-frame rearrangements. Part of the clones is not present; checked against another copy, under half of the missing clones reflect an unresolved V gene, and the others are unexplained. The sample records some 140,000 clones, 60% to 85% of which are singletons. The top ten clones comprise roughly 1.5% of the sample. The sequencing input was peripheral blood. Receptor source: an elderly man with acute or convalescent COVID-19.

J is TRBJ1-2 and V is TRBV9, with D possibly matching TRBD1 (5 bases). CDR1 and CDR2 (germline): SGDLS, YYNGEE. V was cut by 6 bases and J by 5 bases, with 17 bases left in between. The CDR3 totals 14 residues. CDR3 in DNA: TGTGCCAGCAACGGGGTGGGGGGACCTTATGGCTACACCTTC. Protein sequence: CASNGVGGPYGYTF.

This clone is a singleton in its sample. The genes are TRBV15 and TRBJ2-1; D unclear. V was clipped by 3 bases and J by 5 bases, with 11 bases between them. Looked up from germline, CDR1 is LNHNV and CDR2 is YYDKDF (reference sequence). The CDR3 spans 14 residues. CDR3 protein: CATSSRGIDNEQFF. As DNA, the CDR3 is TGTGCCACCAGCAGCCGCGGAATAGACAATGAGCAGTTCTTC.

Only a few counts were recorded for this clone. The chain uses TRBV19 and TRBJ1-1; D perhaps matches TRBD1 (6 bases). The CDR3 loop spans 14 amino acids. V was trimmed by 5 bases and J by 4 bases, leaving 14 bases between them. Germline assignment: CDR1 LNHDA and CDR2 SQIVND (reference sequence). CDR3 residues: CASSPQTGITEAFF. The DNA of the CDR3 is TGTGCCAGTAGTCCCCAGACAGGTATCACTGAAGCTTTCTTT.

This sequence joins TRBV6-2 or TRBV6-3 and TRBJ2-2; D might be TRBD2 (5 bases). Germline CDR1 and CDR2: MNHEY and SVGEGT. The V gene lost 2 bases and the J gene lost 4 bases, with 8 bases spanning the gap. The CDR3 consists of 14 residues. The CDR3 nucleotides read TGTGCCAGCAGTTACCTCAGCGGCACCGGGGAGCTGTTTTTT. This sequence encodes CASSYLSGTGELFF.

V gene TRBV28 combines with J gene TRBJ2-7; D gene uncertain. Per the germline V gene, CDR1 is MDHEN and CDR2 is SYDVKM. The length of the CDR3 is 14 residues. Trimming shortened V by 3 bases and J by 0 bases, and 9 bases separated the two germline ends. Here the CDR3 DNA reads TGTGCCAGCAGTTTTTCGAGATCCTCCTACGAGCAGTACGTC. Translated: CASSFSRSSYEQYV.

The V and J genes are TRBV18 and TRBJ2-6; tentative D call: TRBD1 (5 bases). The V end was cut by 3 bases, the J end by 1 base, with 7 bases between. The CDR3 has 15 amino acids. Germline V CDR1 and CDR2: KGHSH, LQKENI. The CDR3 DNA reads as TGTGCCAGCTCACCCCCAGGGTCTGGGGCCAACGTCCTGACTTTC. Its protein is CASSPPGSGANVLTF.

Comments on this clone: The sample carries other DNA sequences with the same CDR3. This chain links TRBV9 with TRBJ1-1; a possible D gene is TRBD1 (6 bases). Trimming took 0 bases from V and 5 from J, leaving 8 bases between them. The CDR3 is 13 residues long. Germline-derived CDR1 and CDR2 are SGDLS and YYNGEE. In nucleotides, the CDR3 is TGTGCCAGCAGCGTAGAAACAGGGACTGAAGCTTTCTTT. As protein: CASSVETGTEAFF.

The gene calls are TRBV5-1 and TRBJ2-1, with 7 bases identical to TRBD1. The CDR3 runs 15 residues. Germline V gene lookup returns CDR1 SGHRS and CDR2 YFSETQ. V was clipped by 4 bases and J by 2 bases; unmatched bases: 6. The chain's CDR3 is CASSLRQGTYNEQFF. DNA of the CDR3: TGCGCCAGCAGCCTACGACAGGGAACCTACAATGAGCAGTTCTTC.

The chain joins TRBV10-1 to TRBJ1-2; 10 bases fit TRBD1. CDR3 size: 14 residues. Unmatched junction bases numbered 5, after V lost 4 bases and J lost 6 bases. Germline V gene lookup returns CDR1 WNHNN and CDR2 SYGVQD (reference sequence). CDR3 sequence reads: CASSGPGQGNGYTF. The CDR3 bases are TGCGCCAGCAGTGGACCGGGACAGGGGAATGGCTACACCTTC.

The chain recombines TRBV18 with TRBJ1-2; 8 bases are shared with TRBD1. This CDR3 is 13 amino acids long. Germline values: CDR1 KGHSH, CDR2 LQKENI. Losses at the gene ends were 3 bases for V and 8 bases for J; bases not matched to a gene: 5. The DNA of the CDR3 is TGTGCCAGCTCACCCCGGACAGGGAACGGCTACACCTTC. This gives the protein CASSPRTGNGYTF.